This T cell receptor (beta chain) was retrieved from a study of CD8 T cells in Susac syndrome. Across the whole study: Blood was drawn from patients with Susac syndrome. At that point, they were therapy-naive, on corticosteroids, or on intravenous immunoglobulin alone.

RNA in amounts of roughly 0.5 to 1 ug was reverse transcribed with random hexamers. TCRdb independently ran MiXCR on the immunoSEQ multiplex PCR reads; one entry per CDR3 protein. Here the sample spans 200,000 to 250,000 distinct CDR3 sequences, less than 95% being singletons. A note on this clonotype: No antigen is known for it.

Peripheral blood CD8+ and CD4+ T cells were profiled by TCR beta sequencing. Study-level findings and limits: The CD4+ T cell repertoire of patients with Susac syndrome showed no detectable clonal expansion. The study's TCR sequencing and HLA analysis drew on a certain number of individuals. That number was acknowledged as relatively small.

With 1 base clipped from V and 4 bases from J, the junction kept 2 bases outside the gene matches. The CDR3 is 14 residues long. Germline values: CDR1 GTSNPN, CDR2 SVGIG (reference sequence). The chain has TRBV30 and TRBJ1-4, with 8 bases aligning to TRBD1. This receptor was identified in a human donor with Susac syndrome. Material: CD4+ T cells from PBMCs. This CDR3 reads CAWSGDRYNEKLFF. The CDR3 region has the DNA TGTGCCTGGAGTGGGGACAGGTATAATGAAAAACTGTTTTTT.